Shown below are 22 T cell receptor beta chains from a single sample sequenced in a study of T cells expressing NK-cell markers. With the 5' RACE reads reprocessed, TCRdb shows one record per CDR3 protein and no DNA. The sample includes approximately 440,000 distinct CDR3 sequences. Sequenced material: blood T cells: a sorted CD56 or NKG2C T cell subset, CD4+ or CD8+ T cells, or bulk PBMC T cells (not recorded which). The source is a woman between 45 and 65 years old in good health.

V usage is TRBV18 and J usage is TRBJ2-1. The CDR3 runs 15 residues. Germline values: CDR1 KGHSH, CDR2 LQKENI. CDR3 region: CASSPLGGENNEQFF. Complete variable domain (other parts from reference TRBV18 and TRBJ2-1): NAGVMQNPRHLVRRRGQEARLRCSPMKGHSHVYWYRQLPEEGLKFMVYLQKENIIDESGMPKERFSAEFPKEGPSILRIQQVVRGDSAAYFCASSPLGGENNEQFFGPGTRLTVL.

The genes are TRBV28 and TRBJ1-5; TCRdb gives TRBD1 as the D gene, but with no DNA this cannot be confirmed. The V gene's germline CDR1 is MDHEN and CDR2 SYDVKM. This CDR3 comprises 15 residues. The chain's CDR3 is CASRLGGGSNQPQHF.

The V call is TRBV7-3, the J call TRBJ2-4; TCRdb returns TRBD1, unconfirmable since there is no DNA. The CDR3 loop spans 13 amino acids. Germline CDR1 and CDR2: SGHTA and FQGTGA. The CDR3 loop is CASSTGPENIQYF.

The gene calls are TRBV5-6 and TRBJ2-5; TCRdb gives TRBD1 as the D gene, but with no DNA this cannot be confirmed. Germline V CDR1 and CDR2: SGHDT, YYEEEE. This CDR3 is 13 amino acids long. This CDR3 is CASSLPGAETQYF.

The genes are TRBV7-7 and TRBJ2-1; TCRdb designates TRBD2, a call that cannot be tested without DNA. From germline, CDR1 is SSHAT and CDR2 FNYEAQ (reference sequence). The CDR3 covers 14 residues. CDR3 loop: CASSPGTSPNEQFF.

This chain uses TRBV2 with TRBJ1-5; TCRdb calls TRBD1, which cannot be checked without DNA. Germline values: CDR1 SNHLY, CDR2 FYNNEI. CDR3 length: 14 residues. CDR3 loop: CASRKTGNNQPQHF.

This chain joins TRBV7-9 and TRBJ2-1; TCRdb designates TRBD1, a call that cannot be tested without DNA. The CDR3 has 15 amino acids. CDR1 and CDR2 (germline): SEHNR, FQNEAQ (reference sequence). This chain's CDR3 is CASSPRQAVYNEQFF.

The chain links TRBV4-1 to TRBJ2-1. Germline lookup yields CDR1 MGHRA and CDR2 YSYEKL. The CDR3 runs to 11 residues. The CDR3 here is CASMKGFEQFF.

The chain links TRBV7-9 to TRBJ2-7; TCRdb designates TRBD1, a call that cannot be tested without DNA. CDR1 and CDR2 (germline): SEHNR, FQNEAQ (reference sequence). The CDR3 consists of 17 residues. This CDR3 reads CASSPGPRGRSSYEQYF. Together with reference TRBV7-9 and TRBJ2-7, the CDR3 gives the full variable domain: DTGVSQNPRHKITKRGQNVTFRCDPISEHNRLYWYRQTLGQGPEFLTYFQNEAQLEKSRLLSDRFSAERPKGSFSTLEIQRTEQGDSAMYLCASSPGPRGRSSYEQYFGPGTRLTVT.

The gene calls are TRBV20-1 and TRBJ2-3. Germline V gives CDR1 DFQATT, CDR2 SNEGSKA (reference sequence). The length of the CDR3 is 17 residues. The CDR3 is CSARVWPTNRSTDTQYF.

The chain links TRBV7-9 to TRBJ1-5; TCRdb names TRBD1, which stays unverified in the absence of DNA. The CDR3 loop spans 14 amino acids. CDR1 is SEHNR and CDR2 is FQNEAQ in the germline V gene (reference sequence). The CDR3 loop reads CASSFGTGSQPQHF.

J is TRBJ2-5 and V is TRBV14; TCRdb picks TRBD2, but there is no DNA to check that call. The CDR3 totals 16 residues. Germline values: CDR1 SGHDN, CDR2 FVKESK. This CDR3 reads CASSQERRASGETQYF.

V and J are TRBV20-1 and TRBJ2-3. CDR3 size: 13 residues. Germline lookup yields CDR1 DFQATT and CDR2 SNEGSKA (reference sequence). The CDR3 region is CSARDQDPDTQYF.

CDR3 in amino acids: CASSGSWSPLHF. The chain carries TRBV12-3 or TRBV12-4 and TRBJ1-6. This CDR3 comprises 12 residues.

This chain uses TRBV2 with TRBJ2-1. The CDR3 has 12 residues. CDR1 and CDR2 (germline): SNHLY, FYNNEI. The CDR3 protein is CATWNSYNEQFF. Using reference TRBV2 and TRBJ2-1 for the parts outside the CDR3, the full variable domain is EPEVTQTPSHQVTQMGQEVILRCVPISNHLYFYWYRQILGQKVEFLVSFYNNEISEKSEIFDDQFSVERPDGSNFTLKIRSTKLEDSAMYFCATWNSYNEQFFGPGTRLTVL.

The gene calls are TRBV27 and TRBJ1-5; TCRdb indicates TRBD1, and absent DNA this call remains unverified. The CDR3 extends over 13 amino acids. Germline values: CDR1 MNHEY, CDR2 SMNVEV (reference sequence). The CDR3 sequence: CASSSTGYQPQHF.

The CDR3 reads CSASWLSNDRRPQYF. This chain joins TRBV20-1 and TRBJ2-3. This CDR3 has 15 residues. The germline V gene has CDR1 DFQATT and CDR2 SNEGSKA (reference sequence).

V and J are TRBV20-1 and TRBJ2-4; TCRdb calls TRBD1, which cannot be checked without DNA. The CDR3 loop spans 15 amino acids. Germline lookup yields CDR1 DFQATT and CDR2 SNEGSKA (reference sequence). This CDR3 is CSAQEGAGAKNIQYF.

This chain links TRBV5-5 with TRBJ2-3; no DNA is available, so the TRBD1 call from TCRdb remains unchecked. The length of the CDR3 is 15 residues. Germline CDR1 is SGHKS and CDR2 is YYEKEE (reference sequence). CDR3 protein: CASSLDGTNTDTQYF.

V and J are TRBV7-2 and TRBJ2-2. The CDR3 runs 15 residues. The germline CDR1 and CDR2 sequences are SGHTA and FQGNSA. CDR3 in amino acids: CASSLSGSNTGELFF. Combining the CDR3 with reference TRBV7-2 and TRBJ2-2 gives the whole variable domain GAGVSQSPSNKVTEKGKDVELRCDPISGHTALYWYRQSLGQGLEFLIYFQGNSAPDKSGLPSDRFSAERTGGSVSTLTIQRTQQEDSAVYLCASSLSGSNTGELFFGEGSRLTVL.

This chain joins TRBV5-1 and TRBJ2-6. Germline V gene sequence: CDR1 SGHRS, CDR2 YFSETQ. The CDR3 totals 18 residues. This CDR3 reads CASSLDHGDGSGANVLTF.

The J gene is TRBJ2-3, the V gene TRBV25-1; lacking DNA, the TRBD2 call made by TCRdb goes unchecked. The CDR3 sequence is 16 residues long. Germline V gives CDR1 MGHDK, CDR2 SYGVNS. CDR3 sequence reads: CASSEYGGRSTDTQYF. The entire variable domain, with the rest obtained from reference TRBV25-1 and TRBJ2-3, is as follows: EADIYQTPRYLVIGTGKKITLECSQTMGHDKMYWYQQDPGMELHLIHYSYGVNSTEKGDLSSESTVSRIRTEHFPLTLESARPSHTSQYLCASSEYGGRSTDTQYFGPGTRLTVL.